Sequencing of this TCR beta chain was carried out in a study of blood T cell repertoires in COVID-19. In the study overall: Specimens from acute and convalescent COVID-19 originated in the United States, Italy and Spain.

In the authors' methods: Cell counts per sample came from amplifying reference gene primers. The table came from immunoSEQ multiplex PCR; TCRdb's copy has only in-frame clones and leaves some out. V and J calls and clone size come straight from that table; D and trimming were deduced from the DNA. This table holds about 50,000 clones, approximately 80% found once. The ends were cut back, 0 bases at V and 4 bases at J, with 13 bases in the middle. Germline lookup yields CDR1 SGDLS and CDR2 YYNGEE. The CDR3 is 15 amino acids. The specimen was peripheral blood. J is TRBJ1-1 and V is TRBV9; D not certain. This receptor was obtained from a man aged 55 to 70 with acute or convalescent COVID-19. The CDR3 loop is CASSVGTQETTEAFF. The CDR3 nucleotides read TGTGCCAGCAGCGTAGGGACTCAGGAGACCACTGAAGCTTTCTTT.